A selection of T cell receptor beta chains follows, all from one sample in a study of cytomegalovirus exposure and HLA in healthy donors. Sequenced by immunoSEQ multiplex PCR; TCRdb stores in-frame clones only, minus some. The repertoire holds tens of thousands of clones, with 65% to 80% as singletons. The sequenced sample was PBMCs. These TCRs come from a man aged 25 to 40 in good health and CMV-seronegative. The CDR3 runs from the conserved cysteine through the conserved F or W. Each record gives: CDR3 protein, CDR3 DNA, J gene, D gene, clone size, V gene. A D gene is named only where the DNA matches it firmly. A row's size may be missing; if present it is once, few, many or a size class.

CDR3: CASSLYTGVQETQYF
DNA: TGTGCCAGCAGCCTGTATACAGGGGTCCAAGAGACCCAGTACTTC
J: TRBJ2-5
D: TRBD1
size: NA
V: TRBV14

CDR3: CASSLRDRHNEQFF
DNA: TGTGCCAGCAGCCTCCGGGACAGACACAATGAGCAGTTCTTC
J: TRBJ2-1
D: TRBD1
size: NA
V: TRBV11-2

CDR3: CASSSPSGQLSNQPQHF
DNA: TGTGCCAGCAGTTCCCCATCGGGACAGCTTAGCAATCAGCCCCAGCATTTT
J: TRBJ1-5
D: TRBD1
size: once
V: TRBV28

CDR3: CASSLAWQGSTGANVLTF
DNA: TGCGCCAGCAGCTTGGCCTGGCAGGGGTCAACTGGGGCCAACGTCCTGACTTTC
J: TRBJ2-6
D: NA
size: NA
V: TRBV5-1

CDR3: CASSLEGDGYTF
DNA: TGTGCCAGCAGCTTGGAAGGGGATGGCTACACCTTC
J: TRBJ1-2
D: NA
size: NA
V: TRBV5-4

CDR3: CASSPRLSNQPQHF
DNA: TGTGCCAGCAGTCCCCGGTTGAGCAATCAGCCCCAGCATTTT
J: TRBJ1-5
D: NA
size: once
V: TRBV28

CDR3: CATSRGPRTALTF
DNA: TGTGCCACCAGCAGAGGTCCCAGGACAGCCTTAACATTT
J: TRBJ1-3
D: NA
size: NA
V: TRBV15

CDR3: CASSWTRSSYNEQFF
DNA: TGTGCCAGTAGCTGGACTAGAAGCTCCTACAATGAGCAGTTCTTC
J: TRBJ2-1
D: TRBD2
size: NA
V: TRBV19

CDR3: CVSRGWGGTLNAEAFF
DNA: TGTGTCAGCAGAGGGTGGGGGGGTACCCTCAACGCTGAAGCTTTCTTT
J: TRBJ1-1
D: NA
size: NA
V: TRBV2

CDR3: CASSHPRGLMNTEAFF
DNA: TGCGCCAGCAGCCACCCCAGGGGATTGATGAACACTGAAGCTTTCTTT
J: TRBJ1-1
D: NA
size: NA
V: TRBV4-1

CDR3: CAIRLAGGYEQYF
DNA: TGTGCCATCAGACTAGCGGGGGGCTACGAGCAGTACTTC
J: TRBJ2-7
D: TRBD2
size: few
V: TRBV10-3

CDR3: CASSVGTGVTNEKLFF
DNA: TGTGCCAGCAGCGTGGGAACAGGGGTAACTAATGAAAAACTGTTTTTT
J: TRBJ1-4
D: TRBD1
size: NA
V: TRBV9

CDR3: CASSEGGPQHF
DNA: TGTGCCAGCAGTGAAGGCGGGCCCCAGCATTTT
J: TRBJ1-5
D: NA
size: few
V: TRBV6-1

CDR3: CASSSGPYEQYF
DNA: TGTGCCAGCAGTTCGGGTCCCTACGAGCAGTACTTC
J: TRBJ2-7
D: NA
size: NA
V: TRBV6-5

CDR3: CASSPSLAGKIYNEQFF
DNA: TGTGCCAGCTCACCATCACTAGCGGGGAAGATCTACAATGAGCAGTTCTTC
J: TRBJ2-1
D: TRBD2
size: few
V: TRBV18

CDR3: CASSLGGTRNSYEQYF
DNA: TGCGCCAGCAGCTTGGGTGGGACAAGGAACAGCTACGAGCAGTACTTC
J: TRBJ2-7
D: NA
size: NA
V: TRBV5-1

CDR3: CASSDMVGAEAFF
DNA: TGTGCCAGCAGTGACATGGTCGGGGCTGAAGCTTTCTTT
J: TRBJ1-1
D: NA
size: few
V: TRBV6-1

CDR3: CASSLEGAGYGYTF
DNA: TGTGCCAGCAGCTTAGAGGGGGCGGGGTATGGCTACACCTTC
J: TRBJ1-2
D: TRBD1
size: NA
V: TRBV7-3

CDR3: CAWSVPWDFNEQFF
DNA: TGTGCCTGGAGTGTGCCCTGGGACTTCAATGAGCAGTTCTTC
J: TRBJ2-1
D: NA
size: NA
V: TRBV30

CDR3: CASSFGPMEDYSQPQHF
DNA: TGTGCCAGCAGCTTCGGACCTATGGAGGATTATAGTCAGCCCCAGCATTTT
J: TRBJ1-5
D: NA
size: NA
V: TRBV5-6

CDR3: CASSHRAGYEQYF
DNA: TGTGCCAGCAGCCACAGAGCGGGCTACGAGCAGTACTTC
J: TRBJ2-7
D: NA
size: NA
V: TRBV13

CDR3: CASSISGTDSQPQHF
DNA: TGCGCCAGCAGCATATCCGGGACAGATAGCCAGCCCCAGCATTTT
J: TRBJ1-5
D: TRBD1
size: once
V: TRBV5-1

CDR3: CASSPQGVPASYEQYF
DNA: TGTGCCAGCAGCCCCCAGGGGGTCCCTGCCTCCTACGAGCAGTACTTC
J: TRBJ2-7
D: TRBD1
size: once
V: TRBV11-2

CDR3: CASSAWDRVSTEAFF
DNA: TGTGCCAGTAGTGCTTGGGACAGGGTGAGCACTGAAGCTTTCTTT
J: TRBJ1-1
D: TRBD1
size: NA
V: TRBV19

CDR3: CASSLVGDRGVEQYF
DNA: TGTGCCAGCTCCCTAGTCGGGGACAGGGGAGTCGAGCAGTACTTC
J: TRBJ2-7
D: TRBD1
size: NA
V: TRBV18

CDR3: CASSHRARAVGDTQYF
DNA: TGTGCCAGCAGTCATAGGGCCAGGGCCGTGGGGGATACGCAGTATTTT
J: TRBJ2-3
D: NA
size: NA
V: TRBV27

CDR3: CASTPTTIANYGYTF
DNA: TGTGCCAGCACCCCCACAACAATCGCTAACTATGGCTACACCTTC
J: TRBJ1-2
D: NA
size: NA
V: TRBV28

CDR3: CASTTAQWADTQYF
DNA: TGTGCCAGCACGACAGCTCAGTGGGCAGATACGCAGTATTTT
J: TRBJ2-3
D: NA
size: medium-sized
V: TRBV2

CDR3: CASSLGASEQYF
DNA: TGTGCCAGCAGCTTAGGGGCTTCTGAGCAGTACTTC
J: TRBJ2-7
D: NA
size: NA
V: TRBV13

CDR3: CAWLDRGDSPLHF
DNA: TGTGCCTGGCTTGACAGGGGGGATTCACCCCTCCACTTT
J: TRBJ1-6
D: TRBD1
size: NA
V: TRBV30

CDR3: CASSPSDRGVGEKLFF
DNA: TGTGCCAGCAGTCCTTCGGACAGGGGAGTGGGTGAAAAACTGTTTTTT
J: TRBJ1-4
D: TRBD1
size: NA
V: TRBV27

CDR3: CASSRALRGRDLGGKLFF
DNA: TGCGCCAGCAGCCGCGCCTTGAGGGGGCGAGACCTAGGCGGAAAACTGTTTTTT
J: TRBJ1-4
D: TRBD1
size: NA
V: TRBV4-3

CDR3: CASRSGGYTDTQYF
DNA: TGTGCCAGCAGGTCGGGGGGGTACACAGATACGCAGTATTTT
J: TRBJ2-3
D: TRBD2
size: NA
V: TRBV7-9

CDR3: CASSPRPAGGDEQFF
DNA: TGTGCCAGCAGCCCTAGGCCGGCGGGGGGGGATGAGCAGTTCTTC
J: TRBJ2-1
D: TRBD2
size: NA
V: TRBV27

CDR3: CASKVVSGQGLYYGYTF
DNA: TGCGCCAGTAAGGTCGTGTCGGGACAGGGACTCTACTATGGCTACACCTTC
J: TRBJ1-2
D: TRBD1
size: once
V: TRBV5-1

CDR3: CAWSLDPSGGTGYTF
DNA: TGTGCCTGGAGCCTCGACCCCTCAGGGGGGACTGGCTACACCTTC
J: TRBJ1-2
D: TRBD1
size: NA
V: TRBV30

CDR3: CASSEGQGKETQYF
DNA: TGTGCCAGCAGTGAGGGACAGGGGAAAGAGACCCAGTACTTC
J: TRBJ2-5
D: TRBD1
size: NA
V: TRBV28

CDR3: CASSSERVADTQYF
DNA: TGTGCCAGCAGCTCTGAGCGGGTGGCAGATACGCAGTATTTT
J: TRBJ2-3
D: NA
size: NA
V: TRBV5-4

CDR3: CASSTPGANYGYTF
DNA: TGTGCCAGTAGTACCCCCGGAGCTAACTATGGCTACACCTTC
J: TRBJ1-2
D: NA
size: NA
V: TRBV19